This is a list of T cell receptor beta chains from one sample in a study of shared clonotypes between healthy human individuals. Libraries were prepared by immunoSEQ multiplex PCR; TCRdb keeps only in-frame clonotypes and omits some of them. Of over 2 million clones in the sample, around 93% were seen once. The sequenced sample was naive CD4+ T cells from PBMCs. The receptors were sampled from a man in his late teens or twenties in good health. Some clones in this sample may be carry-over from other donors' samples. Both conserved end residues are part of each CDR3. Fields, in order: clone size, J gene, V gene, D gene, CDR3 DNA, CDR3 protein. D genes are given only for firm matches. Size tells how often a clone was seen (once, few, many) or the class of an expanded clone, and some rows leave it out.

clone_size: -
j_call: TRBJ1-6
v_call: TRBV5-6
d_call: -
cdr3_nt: TGTGCCAGCAGCTTGCCAGAGTATAATTCACCCCTCCACTTT
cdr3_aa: CASSLPEYNSPLHF

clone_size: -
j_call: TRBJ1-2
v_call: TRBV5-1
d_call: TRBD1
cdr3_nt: TGCGCCAGCAGCTTGGCGGACAGGAGTTATGGCTACACCTTC
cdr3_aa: CASSLADRSYGYTF

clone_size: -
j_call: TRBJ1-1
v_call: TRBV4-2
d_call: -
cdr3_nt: TGTGCCAGCAGCCAAGAAGGGAGGGGCGATGAAGCTTTCTTT
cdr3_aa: CASSQEGRGDEAFF

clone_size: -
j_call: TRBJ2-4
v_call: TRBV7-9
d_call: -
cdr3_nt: TGTGCCAGCAGCTTAGCTGGAACCAAAAACATTCAGTACTTC
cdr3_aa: CASSLAGTKNIQYF

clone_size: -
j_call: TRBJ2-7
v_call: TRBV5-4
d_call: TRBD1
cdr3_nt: TGTGCCAGCAGCATGACAGGGCAACCCTACGAGCAGTACTTC
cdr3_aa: CASSMTGQPYEQYF

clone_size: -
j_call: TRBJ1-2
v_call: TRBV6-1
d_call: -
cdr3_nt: TGTGCCAGCAGTGAAACAGCCTATGGCTACACCTTC
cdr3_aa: CASSETAYGYTF

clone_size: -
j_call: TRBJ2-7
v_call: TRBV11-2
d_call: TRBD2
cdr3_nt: TGTGCCAGCAGCTTAGGACTAGCGGATTCCTACGAGCAGTACTTC
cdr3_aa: CASSLGLADSYEQYF

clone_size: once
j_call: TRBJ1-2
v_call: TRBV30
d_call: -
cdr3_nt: TGTGCCTGGAGTTCACAACAGGGAAAAGGGTATGGCTACACCTTC
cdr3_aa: CAWSSQQGKGYGYTF

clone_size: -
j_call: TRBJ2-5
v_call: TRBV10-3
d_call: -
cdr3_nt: TGTGCCATCAGCCAACTCGTTACACGCGGGGTCCGCGAGACCCAGTACTTC
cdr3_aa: CAISQLVTRGVRETQYF

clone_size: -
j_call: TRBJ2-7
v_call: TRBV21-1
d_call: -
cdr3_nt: TGTGCCAGCATCCGAGACGGGGAATACGAGCAGTACTTC
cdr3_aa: CASIRDGEYEQYF

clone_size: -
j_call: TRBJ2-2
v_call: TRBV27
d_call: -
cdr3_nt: TGTGCCAGCAGTTTCCTGAGGCAGGCGGCCGGGGAGCTGTTTTTT
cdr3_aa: CASSFLRQAAGELFF

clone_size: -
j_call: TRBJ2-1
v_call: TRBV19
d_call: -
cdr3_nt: TGTGCCAGTAGTATAGAATCACGGGGGAGGTCGTATGAGCAGTTCTTC
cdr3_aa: CASSIESRGRSYEQFF

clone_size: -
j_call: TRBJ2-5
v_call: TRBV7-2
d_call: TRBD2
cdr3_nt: TGTGCCAGCAGCTTAGTGGTACTAGCGGGTCAAGAGACCCAGTACTTC
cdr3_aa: CASSLVVLAGQETQYF

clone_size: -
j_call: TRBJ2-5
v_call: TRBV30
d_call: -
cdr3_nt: TGTGCCTGGGCCACGGTCCTAGGGGAGACCCAGTACTTC
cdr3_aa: CAWATVLGETQYF

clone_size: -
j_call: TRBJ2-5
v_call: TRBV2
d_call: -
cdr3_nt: TGTGCCAGCGGGCCGGGAGAAGAGACCCAGTACTTC
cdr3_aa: CASGPGEETQYF

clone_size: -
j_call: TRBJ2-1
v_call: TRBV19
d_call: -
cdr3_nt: TGTGCCAGTACCCCAGGGGGGCGGGAGGTTGGGCAGTTCTTC
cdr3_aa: CASTPGGREVGQFF

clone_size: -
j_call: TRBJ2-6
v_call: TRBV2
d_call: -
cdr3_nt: TGTGCCAGCGCTACCGAAGACTCTGGGGCCAACGTCCTGACTTTC
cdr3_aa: CASATEDSGANVLTF

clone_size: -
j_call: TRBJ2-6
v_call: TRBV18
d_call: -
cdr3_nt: TGTGCCAGCTCACCAACGGTCACAGGAATCTCTGGGGCCAACGTCCTGACTTTC
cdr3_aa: CASSPTVTGISGANVLTF

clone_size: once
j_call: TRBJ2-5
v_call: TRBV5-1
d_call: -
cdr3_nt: TGCGCCAGCAGCGTGGGGGGCACAGAGACCCAGTACTTC
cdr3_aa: CASSVGGTETQYF

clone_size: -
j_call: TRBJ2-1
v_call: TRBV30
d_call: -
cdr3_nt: TGTGCCTGGAGCGTCGATGACTACAATGAGCAGTTCTTC
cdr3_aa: CAWSVDDYNEQFF

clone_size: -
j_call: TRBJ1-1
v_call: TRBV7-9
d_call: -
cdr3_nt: TGTGCCAGCAGCTTAGCGGGAACCGGGGCTGAAGCTTTCTTT
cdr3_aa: CASSLAGTGAEAFF

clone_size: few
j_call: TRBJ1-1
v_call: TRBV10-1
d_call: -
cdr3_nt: TGCGCCAGCAGTCCGGGACACGCAATCCTGAACACTGAAGCTTTCTTT
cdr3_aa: CASSPGHAILNTEAFF

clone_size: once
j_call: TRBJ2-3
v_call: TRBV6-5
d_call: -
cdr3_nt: TGTGCCAGCACCGACTCCTATACGCAGTATTTT
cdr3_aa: CASTDSYTQYF

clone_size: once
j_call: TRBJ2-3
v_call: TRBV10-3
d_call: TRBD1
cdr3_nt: TGTGCCATGGCCCTAGGGGACAGGGACACAGATACGCAGTATTTT
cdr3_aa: CAMALGDRDTDTQYF

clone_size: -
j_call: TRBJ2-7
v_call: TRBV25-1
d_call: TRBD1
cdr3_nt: TGTGCCAGCAGTGACGCGGGACAGGGCCCCGAGCAGTACTTC
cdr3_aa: CASSDAGQGPEQYF

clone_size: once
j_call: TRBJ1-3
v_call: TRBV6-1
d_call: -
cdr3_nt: TGTGCCAGCAGCTTACAGGACAGCTCTGGAAACACCATATATTTT
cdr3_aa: CASSLQDSSGNTIYF

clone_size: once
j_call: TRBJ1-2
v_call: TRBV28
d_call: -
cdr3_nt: TGTGCCAGCAGTGGCCTAAACTATGGCTACACCTTC
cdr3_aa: CASSGLNYGYTF

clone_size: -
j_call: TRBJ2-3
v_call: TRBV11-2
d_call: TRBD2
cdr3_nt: TGTGCCAGCAGCTTCGGGTCTAGCGGGACCAGCACAGATACGCAGTATTTT
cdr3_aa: CASSFGSSGTSTDTQYF

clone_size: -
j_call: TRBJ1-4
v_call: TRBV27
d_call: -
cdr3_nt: TGTGCCAGCAGTTCTAGGACAGCTGGAACTAATGAAAAACTGTTTTTT
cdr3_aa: CASSSRTAGTNEKLFF

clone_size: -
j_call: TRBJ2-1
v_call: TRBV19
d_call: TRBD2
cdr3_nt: TGTGCCACCCGCCTAGCGGACATATACAATGAGCAGTTCTTC
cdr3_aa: CATRLADIYNEQFF

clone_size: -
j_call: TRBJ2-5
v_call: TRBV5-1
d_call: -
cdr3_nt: TGCGCCAGCAGCTTGGCCCATCTCGCTCTGGGGGAGACCCAGTACTTC
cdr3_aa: CASSLAHLALGETQYF

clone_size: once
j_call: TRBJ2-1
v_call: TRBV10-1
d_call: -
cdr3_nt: TGCGCCAGCAGTGAGTCAGGGAGAGGAGATGAGCAGTTCTTC
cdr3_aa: CASSESGRGDEQFF

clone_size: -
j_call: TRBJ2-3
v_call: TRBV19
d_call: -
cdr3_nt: TGTGCCAGTAGTATTGGTTGGGCAGATAGCGCAGATACGCAGTATTTT
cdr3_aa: CASSIGWADSADTQYF

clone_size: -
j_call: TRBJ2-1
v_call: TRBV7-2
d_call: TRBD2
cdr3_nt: TGTGCCAGCAGCTCGGGTAGCGGGTTAGGCGACAATGAGCAGTTCTTC
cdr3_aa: CASSSGSGLGDNEQFF

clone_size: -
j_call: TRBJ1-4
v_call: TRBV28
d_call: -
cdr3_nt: TGTGCCAGCAGCTTTTCATTAAATGAAAAACTGTTTTTT
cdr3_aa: CASSFSLNEKLFF

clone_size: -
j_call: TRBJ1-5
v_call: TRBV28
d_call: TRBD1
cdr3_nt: TGTGCCAGCAGTTCCGACAGGGGGCGGCGGAGCAATCAGCCCCAGCATTTT
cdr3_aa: CASSSDRGRRSNQPQHF

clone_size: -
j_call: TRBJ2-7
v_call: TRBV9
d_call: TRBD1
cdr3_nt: TGTGCCAGCGATCCATGGACAGGGACCTACGAGCAGTACTTC
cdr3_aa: CASDPWTGTYEQYF

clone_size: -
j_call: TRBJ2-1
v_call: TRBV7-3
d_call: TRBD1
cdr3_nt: TGTGCCAGCAGCATGACAGGGGCCAATGAGCAGTTCTTC
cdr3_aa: CASSMTGANEQFF

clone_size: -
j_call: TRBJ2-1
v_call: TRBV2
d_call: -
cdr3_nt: TGTGCCAGCAGGGGATTAGCGGACTACAATGAGCAGTTCTTC
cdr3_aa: CASRGLADYNEQFF

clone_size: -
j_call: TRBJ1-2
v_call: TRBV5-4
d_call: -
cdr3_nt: TGTGCCAGCAGCACTACCCCGAGCAGGGTGTATGGCTACACCTTC
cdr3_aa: CASSTTPSRVYGYTF

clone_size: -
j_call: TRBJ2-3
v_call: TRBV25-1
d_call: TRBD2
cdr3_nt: TGTGCCAGCAGTGCCGCAACTAGCGGTAGCACAGATACGCAGTATTTT
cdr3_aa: CASSAATSGSTDTQYF

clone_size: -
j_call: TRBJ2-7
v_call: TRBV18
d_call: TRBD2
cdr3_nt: TGTGCCAGCTCACCCCCCCCTTTTACTAGCGGGAGCTACGAGCAGTACTTC
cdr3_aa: CASSPPPFTSGSYEQYF

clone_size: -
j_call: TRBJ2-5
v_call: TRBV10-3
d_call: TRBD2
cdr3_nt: TGTGCCATCAGTGAAGGCGGGAGCACAGAGACCCAGTACTTC
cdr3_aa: CAISEGGSTETQYF

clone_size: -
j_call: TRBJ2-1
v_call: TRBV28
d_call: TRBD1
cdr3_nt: TGTGCCAGCATCGAAAGGGGGCCGTACAATGAGCAGTTCTTC
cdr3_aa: CASIERGPYNEQFF

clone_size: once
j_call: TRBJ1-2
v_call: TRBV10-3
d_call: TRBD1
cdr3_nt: TGTGCCATCACAGGGGGTGAGGGGCGTGGCTACACCTTC
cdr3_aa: CAITGGEGRGYTF

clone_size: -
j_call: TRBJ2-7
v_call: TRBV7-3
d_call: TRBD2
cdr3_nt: TGTGCCAGCAGCTTAGGACTAGCGCCCTACGAGCAGTACTTC
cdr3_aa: CASSLGLAPYEQYF

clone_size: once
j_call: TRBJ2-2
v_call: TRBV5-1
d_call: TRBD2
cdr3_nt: TGCGCCAGCAGCTTGGGTAGCGGGAGAATCACCGGGGAGCTGTTTTTT
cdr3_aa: CASSLGSGRITGELFF

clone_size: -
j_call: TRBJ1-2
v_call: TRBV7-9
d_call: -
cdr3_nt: TGTGCCAGCAGCTTAGCAGGCCCCAATAGCGTTCAGTACTATGGCTACACCTTC
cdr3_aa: CASSLAGPNSVQYYGYTF

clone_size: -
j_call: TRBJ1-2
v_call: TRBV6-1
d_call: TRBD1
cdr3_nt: TGTGCCAGCAGTAGGACAGGTTCGGAGGGCTACACCTTC
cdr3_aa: CASSRTGSEGYTF

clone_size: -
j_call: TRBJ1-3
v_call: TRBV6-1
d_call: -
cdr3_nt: TGTGCCAGCAGTGGAGAATTTGGAAACACCATATATTTT
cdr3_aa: CASSGEFGNTIYF

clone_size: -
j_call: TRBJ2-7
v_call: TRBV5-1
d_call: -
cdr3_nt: TGCGCCAGCAGGCTGGGGTCAGGGTCCCGATACGAGCAGTACTTC
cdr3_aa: CASRLGSGSRYEQYF

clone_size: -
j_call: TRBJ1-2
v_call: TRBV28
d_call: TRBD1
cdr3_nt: TGTGCCAGCTCATTGGGACAGGGGATATACTATGGCTACACCTTC
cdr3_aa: CASSLGQGIYYGYTF

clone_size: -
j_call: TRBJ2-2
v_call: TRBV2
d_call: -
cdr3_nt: TGTGCCAGCAGTCCCTCATGGATAGGTCCCGGGGAGCTGTTTTTT
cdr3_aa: CASSPSWIGPGELFF

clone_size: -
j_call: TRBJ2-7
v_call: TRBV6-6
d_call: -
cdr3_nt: TGTGCCAGCAGGCCCGCCCGGGACGGACAAGTCTACGAGCAGTACTTC
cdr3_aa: CASRPARDGQVYEQYF